This T cell receptor (beta chain) was recorded in a study of identical twins. This clonotype was detected ten times or more. Antigen: not known. Findings and limits, study-wide: Conclusions relied on cross-sectional statistical analysis, not following the same donors. Sequences that were out-of-frame, alpha and twin-shared displayed an excess of low generation probability. It was possible that invariant MAIT and iNKT cells partly confounded the zero-insertion analyses.

The CDR3 sequence is 15 residues long. V lost 5 bases, J lost 0 bases, and 11 bases lay in between. The germline CDR1 and CDR2 sequences are SEHNR and FQNEAQ (reference sequence). With template switching, a universal primer site was added, and the cDNA carried unique molecular identifiers. TCRdb passed the 5' RACE reads through MiXCR, listing each CDR3 protein once. The data contain about 890,000 distinct CDR3 sequences, around 12% of them singletons. Separately, the same data were catalogued under a study of yellow fever vaccine responses in identical twins.

The sequence derives from a woman under 30 in good health. The gene calls are TRBV7-9 and TRBJ2-1; unclear D gene. The sequenced material came from PBMCs. CDR3 DNA: TGTGCCAGCAGCCCACCCGGTCCCTCCTACAATGAGCAGTTCTTC. The encoded protein is CASSPPGPSYNEQFF.